This T cell receptor (beta chain) was sequenced for a study of blood T cell repertoires in COVID-19. The CDR3 contains 13 residues. Deletions cut 0 bases from V and 9 bases from J, with 11 bases between. Per germline, CDR1 SGHAT and CDR2 FQNNGV. Generated by immunoSEQ multiplex PCR, the TCRdb table keeps only in-frame clones and is missing some. The repertoire holds roughly 230,000 clones, roughly 85% seen once, with around 6.3% in the top ten. The sample consisted of PBMCs or T cells enriched from blood (not recorded which). The receptor was isolated from a woman in her forties or fifties who had been exposed to COVID-19. The chain combines TRBV11-2 with TRBJ2-5; D unresolved. CDR3: CASSLDMSPSQYF. The CDR3 nucleotides read TGTGCCAGCAGCTTAGATATGAGCCCGTCCCAGTACTTC.